This T cell receptor (beta chain) was documented in a study of blood T cells in healthy people across ages. Study-wide background: The template switching approach captured approximately one barcoded beta molecule for every two T cells. Overall study findings and caveats: Per-million-T-cell TCR beta diversity fell roughly linearly with age.

About this clonotype: As yet, its antigen is unknown.

This CDR3 is 14 amino acids long. Germline V CDR1 and CDR2: MDHEN, SYDVKM. V dropped 2 bases and J dropped 10 bases, with 15 bases sitting between them. The second PCR ran about 6 to 12 cycles with a sample-barcoded 5' primer and J-beta primers. Every sample returned 2.5 million or more CDR3-containing paired-end reads. Each CDR3 protein gets one entry after TCRdb re-called the 5' RACE reads with MiXCR. This sample yields some 1.7 million distinct CDR3 sequences, of which 28% are seen a single time; approximately 7.7% belongs to the top ten. Healthy Caucasian individuals from Russia aged 6 to 90 served as donors.

The sequencing sample was made of blood. The chain has TRBV28 and TRBJ2-1; D not certain. This clonotype was obtained from a young woman in good health. This chain's CDR3 is CASSLLPVSSEQFF. Written as DNA, the CDR3 is TGTGCCAGCAGTTTACTTCCTGTGTCCAGCGAGCAGTTCTTC.